These 17 T cell receptor beta chains originate from one sample sequenced in a study of blood T cell repertoires in COVID-19 (TCRdb year 2020). Libraries came from the immunoSEQ multiplex PCR assay. TCRdb provides this immuneACCESS table in a form limited to in-frame rearrangements. Some clones are lacking; in checked studies, under half of them reflect an unresolved V gene, and why the rest are absent is not known. The sample table lists roughly 200,000 clones, more than 65% of them with a count of one. The top ten clones comprise 13% of the sample. Sequenced material: peripheral blood. The receptors come from a human donor in a cohort sampled during active COVID-19.

This sequence joins TRBV4-1 and TRBJ2-1; TRBD1 aligns across 7 bases. Germline assignment: CDR1 MGHRA and CDR2 YSYEKL. With V trimmed by 4 bases and J by 0 bases, 6 bases remained unmatched. CDR3 length: 16 amino acids. CDR3 in amino acids: CASSLPGGSSYNEQFF. Here the CDR3 DNA reads TGCGCCAGCAGCCTCCCAGGGGGAAGCTCCTACAATGAGCAGTTCTTC.

The chain couples TRBV19 to TRBJ1-1, with a weak D call TRBD1 (5 bases). Trimming took 7 bases from V and 7 from J, leaving 22 bases between them. This CDR3 spans 15 amino acids. CDR1 is LNHDA, CDR2 SQIVND, per germline (reference sequence). The CDR3 protein is CASINPAGILREAFF. The CDR3 region has the DNA TGTGCCAGTATCAACCCCGCAGGGATCCTGCGTGAAGCTTTCTTT.

The chain recombines TRBV28 with TRBJ1-6, with D maybe TRBD1 (5 bases). This CDR3 spans 15 amino acids. V was pared by 5 bases and J by 9 bases, with 17 bases between. Per germline, CDR1 MDHEN and CDR2 SYDVKM. The CDR3 DNA is TGTGCCAGCAGTCCCCTGGGCCAGGGTGTTTCACCCCTCCACTTT. This gives the protein CASSPLGQGVSPLHF.

The chain has TRBV2 and TRBJ1-1, with D possibly matching TRBD1 (6 bases). V lost 6 bases to trimming and J lost 1 base, with 15 bases between them. CDR3 size: 15 residues. Germline V gives CDR1 SNHLY, CDR2 FYNNEI. In nucleotides, the CDR3 is TGTGCCAGCAGCCTCGGACAGACCTCGAACACTGAAGCTTTCTTT. The encoded protein is CASSLGQTSNTEAFF.

J is TRBJ2-5 and V is TRBV27; D not resolved. Germline V gene lookup returns CDR1 MNHEY and CDR2 SMNVEV (reference sequence). Trimming took 9 bases from V and 0 from J, leaving 2 bases between them. The CDR3 loop spans 10 amino acids. CDR3 in amino acids: CASNQETQYF. The CDR3 DNA reads as TGTGCCAGTAACCAAGAGACCCAGTACTTC.

There are a few counts of this clone. V usage is TRBV23-1 and J usage is TRBJ2-7; TRBD2 might be the D (5 bases). TRBV23-1 is marked as an open reading frame, function uncertain. Trimming shortened V by 7 bases and J by 3 bases, and 10 bases separated the two germline ends. The CDR3 totals 12 residues. CDR3 coding DNA: TGCGCCAGCATTTCTCGGGACTACGAGCAGTACTTC. It specifies CASISRDYEQYF.

For this clone: This same CDR3 is encoded by further DNA sequences in the sample. The chain employs TRBV5-1 and TRBJ2-7, with 8 bases that match TRBD1. The CDR3 contains 14 residues. Germline CDR1 and CDR2: SGHRS and YFSETQ. Trimming removed 3 bases from V and 4 bases from J; junction bases left unmatched: 6. The CDR3 region is CASSWGQEAYEQYF. CDR3 DNA sequence: TGCGCCAGCAGCTGGGGACAGGAAGCTTACGAGCAGTACTTC.

This clone appeared many times. The V and J genes are TRBV11-2 and TRBJ1-1, with D tentatively TRBD1 (6 bases). Trimming removed 8 bases from V and 8 bases from J, with 18 bases in between. The CDR3 is 13 residues long. The V gene's germline CDR1 is SGHAT and CDR2 FQNNGV. The CDR3 loop is CASASVQGSEAFF. CDR3 DNA: TGTGCCAGCGCTTCCGTACAGGGAAGCGAAGCTTTCTTT.

The chain employs TRBV4-2 and TRBJ2-3; TRBD1 might be the D (6 bases). CDR1 and CDR2 (germline): LGHNA, YNFKEQ. The V end was cut by 4 bases, the J end by 1 base, with 15 bases between. This CDR3 contains 16 residues. CDR3 in amino acids: CASSLRQDLGTDTQYF. The CDR3 nucleotides are TGTGCCAGCAGCCTTCGACAGGATCTAGGCACAGATACGCAGTATTTT.

The rearrangement uses TRBV28 and TRBJ1-4, with TRBD1 matching over 9 bases. The junction had 4 bases not matched to a gene; V was cut back by 6 bases and J by 8 bases. The CDR3 extends over 13 amino acids. Germline-derived CDR1 and CDR2 are MDHEN and SYDVKM. CDR3 sequence (DNA): TGTGCCAGCAGACAGGGGGCTCGAGAAAAACTGTTTTTT. Translated, it gives CASRQGAREKLFF. The complete variable domain, with remaining parts taken from reference TRBV28 and TRBJ1-4, reads DVKVTQSSRYLVKRTGEKVFLECVQDMDHENMFWYRQDPGLGLRLIYFSYDVKMKEKGDIPEGYSVSREKKERFSLILESASTNQTSMYLCASRQGAREKLFFGSGTQLSVL.

The chain has TRBV5-8 and TRBJ1-2; D gene ambiguous. Germline values: CDR1 SGHTS, CDR2 YDEGEE. The CDR3 is made up of 14 amino acids. V lost 2 bases and J 7 bases, leaving 15 bases between the germline ends. In nucleotides, the CDR3 is TGTGCCAGCAGCTTCGGCAGGCGCTCTACTGGCTACACCTTC. Translation: CASSFGRRSTGYTF.

The chain's CDR3 is CASSVVSGTNSGANVLTF. DNA for the CDR3: TGTGCCAGCAGCGTAGTGTCAGGCACCAACTCTGGGGCCAACGTCCTGACTTTC. This rearrangement joins TRBV9 to TRBJ2-6; D call uncertain. The V gene lost 0 bases and the J gene lost 0 bases, with 13 bases spanning the gap. Germline V gene data show CDR1 as SGDLS and CDR2 as YYNGEE. This CDR3 has 18 residues.

This clone was seen ten or more times. The chain combines TRBV4-1 with TRBJ1-2; D uncertain. This CDR3 region has 14 residues. Trimming pared 0 bases from V and 6 bases from J, leaving 11 bases between. Germline lookup yields CDR1 MGHRA and CDR2 YSYEKL. The CDR3 nucleotides are TGCGCCAGCAGCCAAGACCGGGGATCCCATGGCTACACCTTC. Translating gives CASSQDRGSHGYTF.

V gene TRBV3-1 (or the pseudogene TRBV3-2) combines with J gene TRBJ2-2; TRBD1 might be the D (5 bases). CDR3 length equals 14 residues. Germline loops: CDR1 LGHDT, CDR2 YNNKEL (reference sequence). V dropped 7 bases and J dropped 1 base, with 10 bases sitting between them. The CDR3 reads CASTPTVNTGELFF. The CDR3 DNA follows: TGTGCCAGCACCCCGACAGTGAACACCGGGGAGCTGTTTTTT.

The J gene is TRBJ1-2, the V gene TRBV6-6; the D is unclear. CDR1 and CDR2 (germline): MNHNY, SVGAGI (reference sequence). V shed 11 bases and J shed 8 bases, with 15 bases lying between them. The CDR3 is made up of 11 amino acids. CDR3 amino acids: CAGGDQMGYTF. The CDR3 coding sequence is TGTGCCGGCGGAGATCAAATGGGCTACACCTTC.

This chain uses TRBV2 with TRBJ2-7; 9 nucleotides match TRBD2. This CDR3 region has 15 residues. Per the germline V gene, CDR1 is SNHLY and CDR2 is FYNNEI. V was pared by 5 bases and J by 5 bases, with 10 bases of the junction left unmatched. Here the CDR3 reads CASSLLAGPPHEQYF. The CDR3 DNA follows: TGTGCCAGCAGTCTACTAGCGGGCCCGCCTCACGAGCAGTACTTC.

The rearrangement joins TRBV5-1 to TRBJ1-1, with D perhaps TRBD1 (6 bases). CDR1 is SGHRS and CDR2 is YFSETQ in the germline V gene. Trimming pared 0 bases from V and 5 bases from J, leaving 20 bases between. The CDR3 contains 17 residues. Here the CDR3 DNA reads TGCGCCAGCAGCTTGGCCGGGCTACGGGACACTCGGACTGAAGCTTTCTTT. Protein: CASSLAGLRDTRTEAFF.